This TCR beta chain came from a study of early T cells in non-severe SARS-CoV-2 infection. Trimming pared 0 bases from V and 0 bases from J, leaving 15 bases between. This CDR3 has 17 residues. Germline V gene sequence: CDR1 DFQATT, CDR2 SNEGSKA (reference sequence). This clonotype appeared a few times. Antigen specificity is unknown. Study-wide results and caveats: The VDJdb matching leaned toward anti-spike CD8 responses and overlooked private and CD4 specificities.

Molecules of cDNA were individually given unique molecular identifiers that were attached to them. Via MiXCR, TCRdb re-called the 5' RACE reads, giving one row per CDR3 protein. The sample includes 45,000 to 55,000 distinct CDR3 sequences, about 9.8% of them seen just once. The rearrangement links TRBV20-1 to TRBJ1-5; unclear D gene. The sample comprised whole blood. The origin of this receptor is an adult who was a healthcare worker with PCR-confirmed SARS-CoV-2 infection or an uninfected control (not recorded which). As DNA, the CDR3 is TGCAGTGCTAGAGATCGACCCCGGCCGGATAGCAATCAGCCCCAGCATTTT. It specifies CSARDRPRPDSNQPQHF.